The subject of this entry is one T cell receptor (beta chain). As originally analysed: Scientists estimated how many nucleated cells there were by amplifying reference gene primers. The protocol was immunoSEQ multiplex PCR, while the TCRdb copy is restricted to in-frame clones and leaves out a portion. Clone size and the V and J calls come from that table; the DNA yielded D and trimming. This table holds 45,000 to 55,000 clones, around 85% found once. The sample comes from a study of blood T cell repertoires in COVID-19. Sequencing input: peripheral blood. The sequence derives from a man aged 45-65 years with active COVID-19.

The CDR3 loop reads CAISEGLAGAHEQFF. The CDR3 DNA follows: TGTGCCATCAGTGAGGGCCTAGCGGGGGCCCATGAGCAGTTCTTC. The V and J genes are TRBV10-3 and TRBJ2-1; TRBD2 aligns across 10 bases. The germline V gene has CDR1 ENHRY and CDR2 SYGVKD. The CDR3 sequence is 15 residues long. V was clipped by 2 bases and J by 8 bases; unmatched bases: 6.